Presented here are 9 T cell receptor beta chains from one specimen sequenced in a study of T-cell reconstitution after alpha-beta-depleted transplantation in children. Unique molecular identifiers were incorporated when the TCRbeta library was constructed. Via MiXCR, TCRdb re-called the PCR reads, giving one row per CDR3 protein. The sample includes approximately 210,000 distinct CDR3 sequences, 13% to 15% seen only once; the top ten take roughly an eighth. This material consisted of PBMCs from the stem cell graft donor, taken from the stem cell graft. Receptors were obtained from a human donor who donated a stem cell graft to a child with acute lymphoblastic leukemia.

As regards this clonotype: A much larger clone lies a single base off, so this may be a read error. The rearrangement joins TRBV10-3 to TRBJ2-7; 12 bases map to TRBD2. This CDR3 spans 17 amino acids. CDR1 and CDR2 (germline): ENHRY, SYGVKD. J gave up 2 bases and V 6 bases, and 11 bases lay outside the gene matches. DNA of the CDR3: TGTGCCATCAGCCAAGGGGTAGGACTAGCGGGGACCTACGAGCAGTACTTC. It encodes CAISQGVGLAGTYEQYF.

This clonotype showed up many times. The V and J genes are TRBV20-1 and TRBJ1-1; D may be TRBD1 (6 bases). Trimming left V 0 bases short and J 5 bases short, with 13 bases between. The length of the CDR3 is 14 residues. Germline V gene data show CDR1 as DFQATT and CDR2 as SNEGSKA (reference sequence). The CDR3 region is CSARDFKGGTEAFF. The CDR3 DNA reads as TGCAGTGCTAGAGACTTCAAGGGGGGGACTGAAGCTTTCTTT.

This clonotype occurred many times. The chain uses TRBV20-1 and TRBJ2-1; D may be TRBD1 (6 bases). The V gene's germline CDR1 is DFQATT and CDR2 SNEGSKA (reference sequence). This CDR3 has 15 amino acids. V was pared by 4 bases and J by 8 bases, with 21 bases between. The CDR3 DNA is TGCAGTGCTATGGAACCTGGACAGCTGGAGGATGAGCAGTTCTTC. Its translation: CSAMEPGQLEDEQFF.

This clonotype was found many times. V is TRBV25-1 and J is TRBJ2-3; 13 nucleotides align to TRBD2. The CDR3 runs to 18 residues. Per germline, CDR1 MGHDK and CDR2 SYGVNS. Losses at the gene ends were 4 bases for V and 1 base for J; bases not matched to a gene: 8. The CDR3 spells CASSGVLAGGPGTDTQYF. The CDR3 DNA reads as TGTGCCAGCAGTGGCGTACTAGCGGGAGGGCCCGGCACAGATACGCAGTATTTT.

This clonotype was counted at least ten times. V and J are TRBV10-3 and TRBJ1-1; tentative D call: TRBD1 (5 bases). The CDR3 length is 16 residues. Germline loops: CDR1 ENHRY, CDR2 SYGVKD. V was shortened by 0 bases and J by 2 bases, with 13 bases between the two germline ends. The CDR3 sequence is CAISESRGSPNTEAFF. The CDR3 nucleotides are TGTGCCATCAGTGAGTCAAGGGGCTCCCCTAACACTGAAGCTTTCTTT.

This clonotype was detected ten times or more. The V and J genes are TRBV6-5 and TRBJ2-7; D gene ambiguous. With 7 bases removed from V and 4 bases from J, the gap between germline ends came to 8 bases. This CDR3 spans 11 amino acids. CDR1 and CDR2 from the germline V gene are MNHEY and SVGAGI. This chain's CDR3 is CASTRGYEQYF. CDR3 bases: TGTGCCAGCACCCGAGGATACGAGCAGTACTTC.

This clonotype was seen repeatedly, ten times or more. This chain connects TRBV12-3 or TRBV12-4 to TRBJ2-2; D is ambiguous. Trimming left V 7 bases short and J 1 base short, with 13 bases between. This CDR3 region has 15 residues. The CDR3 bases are TGTGCCAGCACCCCTGGGGAACTGAACACCGGGGAGCTGTTTTTT. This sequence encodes CASTPGELNTGELFF.

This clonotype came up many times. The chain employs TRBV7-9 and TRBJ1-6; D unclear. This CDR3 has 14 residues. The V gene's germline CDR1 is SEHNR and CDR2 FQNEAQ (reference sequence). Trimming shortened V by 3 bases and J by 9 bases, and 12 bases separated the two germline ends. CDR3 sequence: CASSFEALGSPLHF. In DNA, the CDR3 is TGTGCCAGCAGCTTCGAAGCCCTCGGTTCACCCCTCCACTTT.

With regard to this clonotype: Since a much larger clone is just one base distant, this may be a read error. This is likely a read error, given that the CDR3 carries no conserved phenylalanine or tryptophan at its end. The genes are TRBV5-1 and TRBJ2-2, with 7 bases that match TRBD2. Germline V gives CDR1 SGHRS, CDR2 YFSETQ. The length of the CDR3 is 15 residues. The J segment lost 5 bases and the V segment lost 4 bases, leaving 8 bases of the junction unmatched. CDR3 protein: CASSRAGVDTGELFL. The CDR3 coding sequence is TGCGCCAGCAGCCGGGCGGGAGTGGATACCGGGGAGCTGTTTTTG.